The source of this T cell receptor (beta chain) is a study of cytomegalovirus exposure and HLA in healthy donors. Study outcomes and limitations: As a later analysis showed, a missense DCLRE1C variant was linked to trimming of TCR beta V- and J-genes. Presence/absence analyses treated sequencing depth as roughly uniform across donors.

As to this clone: What it recognizes is unknown.

The PCR used 60 Vbeta and 13 Jbeta primers. Repertoires were generated with immunoSEQ multiplex PCR, while TCRdb's copy carries only in-frame clones and drops some. The sample's table shows just over 60,000 clones. The TCR comes from a man aged 30-40 years in good health and CMV-seropositive. The sample comprised PBMCs.

CDR3 amino acids: CASSSPGKETQYF. The CDR3 DNA reads as TGCGCCAGCAGCTCGCCCGGGAAAGAGACCCAGTACTTC. V gene TRBV5-1 combines with J gene TRBJ2-5; maybe TRBD2 (5 bases). The CDR3 is 13 residues long. Deletions cut 3 bases from V and 3 bases from J, with 9 bases between. CDR1 and CDR2 from the germline V gene are SGHRS and YFSETQ.